Shown below are 28 T cell receptor beta chains from a single sample sequenced in a study of blood T cell repertoires in COVID-19. The method was immunoSEQ multiplex PCR; TCRdb's version includes in-frame clones alone and lacks a portion of them. The table includes about 180,000 clones, 70% to 90% detected once. Specimen: peripheral blood. The origin of the receptors is a man aged 40-49 years with active or convalescent COVID-19.

Written as DNA, the CDR3 is TGTGCCAGCAGGGTCAACAGGGGAGTGAACACTGAAGCTTTCTTT. Translating gives CASRVNRGVNTEAFF. The rearrangement joins TRBV27 to TRBJ1-1; 7 bases are shared with TRBD1. Germline V CDR1 and CDR2: MNHEY, SMNVEV (reference sequence). J lost 0 bases, V lost 6 bases, and 7 bases had no gene match. The CDR3 sequence is 15 residues long.

The chain recombines TRBV28 with TRBJ1-4; 9 bases fit TRBD1. Germline V gives CDR1 MDHEN, CDR2 SYDVKM. The CDR3 is 13 residues long. Unmatched junction bases numbered 6, after V lost 8 bases and J lost 8 bases. For the CDR3, the DNA is TGTGCCAGCGGACAGGGGTTCAAAGAAAAACTGTTTTTT. As protein: CASGQGFKEKLFF. The full variable domain, completed using reference TRBV28 and TRBJ1-4, is DVKVTQSSRYLVKRTGEKVFLECVQDMDHENMFWYRQDPGLGLRLIYFSYDVKMKEKGDIPEGYSVSREKKERFSLILESASTNQTSMYLCASGQGFKEKLFFGSGTQLSVL.

V usage is TRBV7-3 and J usage is TRBJ1-4; 8 nucleotides line up with TRBD1. The germline CDR1 and CDR2 sequences are SGHTA and FQGTGA. The length of the CDR3 is 15 residues. J gave up 6 bases and V 1 base, and 4 bases lay outside the gene matches. The CDR3 spells CASSLRPGGDEKLFF. CDR3 coding DNA: TGTGCCAGCAGCTTAAGACCAGGGGGCGATGAAAAACTGTTTTTT.

J is TRBJ2-3 and V is TRBV10-2; TRBD2 matches 12 bases. The CDR3 loop spans 19 amino acids. Unmatched junction bases numbered 12, after V lost 2 bases and J lost 3 bases. Germline CDR1 reads WSHSY; CDR2 reads SAAADI. The CDR3: CASSEPTTSGGSGTDTQYF. CDR3 sequence (DNA): TGCGCCAGCAGTGAGCCGACGACTAGCGGGGGTTCTGGGACAGATACGCAGTATTTT.

The chain couples TRBV5-4 to TRBJ1-2; TRBD1 matches at 9 bases. With V trimmed by 4 bases and J by 4 bases, 11 bases remained unmatched. Germline V CDR1 and CDR2: SGHNT, YYREEE (reference sequence). CDR3 size: 16 residues. This CDR3 reads CASSIGTGNVLYGYTF. The DNA for the CDR3 is TGTGCCAGCAGCATCGGGACAGGGAACGTCCTCTATGGCTACACCTTC.

The chain couples TRBV6-6 to TRBJ2-1; 10 bases are a match to TRBD1. Losses at the gene ends were 8 bases for V and 9 bases for J; bases not matched to a gene: 10. The CDR3 is 14 residues long. Germline V gives CDR1 MNHNY, CDR2 SVGAGI (reference sequence). CDR3 sequence reads: CASAVGTGAIEQFF. DNA for the CDR3: TGTGCCAGCGCCGTGGGGACAGGGGCGATTGAGCAGTTCTTC.

This rearrangement joins TRBV25-1 to TRBJ1-4, with 7 bases matching TRBD1. The CDR3 is made up of 14 amino acids. The trim removed 5 bases at V and 7 bases at J, leaving 7 bases unmatched. Germline V gene sequence: CDR1 MGHDK, CDR2 SYGVNS. The CDR3 DNA sequence: TGTGCCAGCAGTCCCGACAGGGACGGTGAAAAACTGTTTTTT. Amino acid sequence: CASSPDRDGEKLFF.

The V and J genes are TRBV5-6 and TRBJ1-4; TRBD1 matches at 7 bases. V lost 4 bases, J lost 10 bases, and 10 bases stayed unmatched. The CDR3 covers 14 residues. Germline loops: CDR1 SGHDT, CDR2 YYEEEE. In nucleotides, the CDR3 is TGTGCCAGCAGCCCGAGGACAGGAAGCGGAAAACTGTTTTTT. Its translation: CASSPRTGSGKLFF.

V usage is TRBV6-1 and J usage is TRBJ2-7, with D perhaps TRBD1 (6 bases). Trimming took 3 bases from V and 2 from J, leaving 20 bases between them. The CDR3 contains 17 residues. Germline assignment: CDR1 MNHNS and CDR2 SASEGT. The CDR3 nucleotides are TGTGCCAGCAGTGAGGTCAGGCAGACAGGATTGGCCTACGAGCAGTACTTC. Its translation is CASSEVRQTGLAYEQYF.

The rearrangement joins TRBV19 to TRBJ1-5; no clear D gene. V was pared by 3 bases and J by 0 bases, with 6 bases between. The germline V gene encodes CDR1 LNHDA and CDR2 SQIVND (reference sequence). The CDR3 covers 14 residues. The CDR3 spells CASSMASSNQPQHF. The CDR3 DNA reads as TGTGCCAGTAGTATGGCATCTAGCAATCAGCCCCAGCATTTT.

This chain connects TRBV5-5 to TRBJ1-3, with TRBD1 matching over 7 bases. This CDR3 has 15 amino acids. Losses at the gene ends were 4 bases for V and 0 bases for J; bases not matched to a gene: 4. CDR1 and CDR2 from the germline V gene are SGHKS and YYEKEE (reference sequence). This CDR3 reads CASSKDRNSGNTIYF. CDR3 sequence (DNA): TGTGCCAGCAGCAAGGACAGGAACTCTGGAAACACCATATATTTT. Full variable domain (outside the CDR3, taken from reference TRBV5-5 and TRBJ1-3): DAGVTQSPTHLIKTRGQQVTLRCSPISGHKSVSWYQQVLGQGPQFIFQYYEKEERGRGNFPDRFSARQFPNYSSELNVNALLLGDSALYLCASSKDRNSGNTIYFGEGSWLTVV.

The V gene is TRBV4-1, the J gene TRBJ1-1, with D possibly matching TRBD1 (5 bases). The CDR3 spans 15 residues. CDR1 MGHRA and CDR2 YSYEKL come from the germline V gene. V was clipped by 6 bases and J by 6 bases, with 20 bases between them. The CDR3, as DNA: TGCGCCAGCAGGCCGATGGGGCAGGGCCCGGCTGAAGCTTTCTTT. Amino acids: CASRPMGQGPAEAFF.

This chain uses TRBV7-9 with TRBJ1-6, with TRBD1 matching 7 bases. With 3 bases clipped from V and 12 bases from J, the junction kept 2 bases outside the gene matches. The CDR3 runs 12 residues. Germline V gene data show CDR1 as SEHNR and CDR2 as FQNEAQ (reference sequence). As DNA, the CDR3 is TGTGCCAGCAGCTTCTCAGGGGGACCCCTCCACTTT. Its translation: CASSFSGGPLHF.

J is TRBJ2-1 and V is TRBV11-3, with D maybe TRBD1 (5 bases). V was clipped by 3 bases and J by 8 bases, with 14 bases between them. From germline, CDR1 is SGHNT and CDR2 YENEEA. The CDR3 covers 14 residues. This chain's CDR3 is CASSFQGRSHEQFF. The CDR3 region has the DNA TGTGCCAGCAGCTTCCAGGGTCGGTCCCATGAGCAGTTCTTC.

V and J are TRBV4-2 and TRBJ1-1, with a tentative D call TRBD1 (6 bases). The CDR3 is made up of 19 amino acids. The germline V gene encodes CDR1 LGHNA and CDR2 YNFKEQ. Between the trimmed V and J ends, which lost 1 base and 0 bases, there was a span of 21 bases. The CDR3 DNA follows: TGTGCCAGCAGCCAAGGGCCGATCAGGGGAGGGGATATGAACACTGAAGCTTTCTTT. Protein sequence: CASSQGPIRGGDMNTEAFF.

The chain recombines TRBV5-4 with TRBJ1-1; unclear D gene. The ends were cut back, 0 bases at V and 4 bases at J, with 10 bases in the middle. This CDR3 comprises 14 residues. Germline values: CDR1 SGHNT, CDR2 YYREEE (reference sequence). The CDR3 DNA reads as TGTGCCAGCAGCTTGGGTGGGGAGAGCACTGAAGCTTTCTTT. The encoded protein is CASSLGGESTEAFF.

The V call is TRBV29-1, the J call TRBJ1-2, with a possible D match to TRBD1 (5 bases). Trimming pared 7 bases from V and 5 bases from J, leaving 23 bases between. Germline loops: CDR1 SQVTM, CDR2 ANQGSEA. CDR3 length equals 15 residues. The CDR3 sequence is CSALLNRKGLYGYTF. CDR3 coding DNA: TGCAGCGCCCTCTTGAACAGGAAGGGGTTATATGGCTACACCTTC.

This clone was detected once. The V gene is TRBV20-1, the J gene TRBJ1-2; D is ambiguous. V lost 3 bases and J lost 8, with 19 bases in between. This CDR3 comprises 14 residues. Germline CDR1 is DFQATT and CDR2 is SNEGSKA (reference sequence). The CDR3 DNA follows: TGCAGTGCTAGTACAACGGGTTCGTCTTGGGGCTACACCTTC. Protein: CSASTTGSSWGYTF.

The V call is TRBV7-3, the J call TRBJ2-3; D not certain. Germline V gene sequence: CDR1 SGHTA, CDR2 FQGTGA. The CDR3 loop spans 15 amino acids. V gave up 4 bases and J gave up 0 bases, with 11 bases separating them. The CDR3 nucleotides are TGTGCCAGCAGCTATTCGAGCCGCAGCACAGATACGCAGTATTTT. Translated: CASSYSSRSTDTQYF. The complete variable domain, with remaining parts taken from reference TRBV7-3 and TRBJ2-3, reads GAGVSQTPSNKVTEKGKYVELRCDPISGHTALYWYRQSLGQGPEFLIYFQGTGAADDSGLPNDRFFAVRPEGSVSTLKIQRTERGDSAVYLCASSYSSRSTDTQYFGPGTRLTVL.

The chain has TRBV28 and TRBJ1-4; the D is unclear. CDR1 is MDHEN, CDR2 SYDVKM, per germline. Trimming cost V 3 bases and J 3 bases, with 20 bases left between them. The CDR3 runs 18 residues. CDR3 sequence: CASSLGSGSRGSNEKLFF. The CDR3 nucleotides read TGTGCCAGCAGTTTGGGGTCCGGGTCCCGCGGGTCTAATGAAAAACTGTTTTTT. The full variable domain, rest sourced from reference TRBV28 and TRBJ1-4, is DVKVTQSSRYLVKRTGEKVFLECVQDMDHENMFWYRQDPGLGLRLIYFSYDVKMKEKGDIPEGYSVSREKKERFSLILESASTNQTSMYLCASSLGSGSRGSNEKLFFGSGTQLSVL.

The chain couples TRBV19 to TRBJ1-2; D is perhaps TRBD1 (5 bases). This CDR3 has 14 residues. Germline-derived CDR1 and CDR2 are LNHDA and SQIVND (reference sequence). V was cut by 5 bases and J by 6 bases, with 16 bases left in between. Here the CDR3 DNA reads TGTGCCAGTAGTCCCGGTGCGGGGCATAATGGCTACACCTTC. Residues: CASSPGAGHNGYTF. The full variable domain, completed using reference TRBV19 and TRBJ1-2, is DGGITQSPKYLFRKEGQNVTLSCEQNLNHDAMYWYRQDPGQGLRLIYYSQIVNDFQKGDIAEGYSVSREKKESFPLTVTSAQKNPTAFYLCASSPGAGHNGYTFGSGTRLTVV.

The genes are TRBV19 and TRBJ1-1; unclear D gene. Germline CDR1 reads LNHDA; CDR2 reads SQIVND (reference sequence). CDR3 length: 13 amino acids. Between the trimmed V and J ends, which lost 0 bases and 1 base, there was a span of 3 bases. The DNA for the CDR3 is TGTGCCAGTAGTATAGACCAGAACACTGAAGCTTTCTTT. As protein: CASSIDQNTEAFF.

This chain uses TRBV11-1 with TRBJ1-2, with D tentatively TRBD1 (5 bases). This CDR3 spans 15 amino acids. Germline V lookup: CDR1 SGHAT, CDR2 FQDESV (reference sequence). V lost 3 bases and J lost 3, with 14 bases in between. CDR3 protein: CASSFSVRGDYGYTF. The CDR3 nucleotides are TGTGCCAGCAGCTTCTCGGTTCGGGGGGACTATGGCTACACCTTC.

V is TRBV3-1 (or the pseudogene TRBV3-2) and J is TRBJ1-5, with TRBD1 matching over 10 bases. Germline assignment: CDR1 LGHDT and CDR2 YNNKEL (reference sequence). This CDR3 comprises 16 residues. Trimming at V came to 4 bases and at J to 2 bases, leaving 5 bases not matched to a gene. The chain's CDR3 is CASSRQGASGNQPQHF. In nucleotides, the CDR3 is TGTGCCAGCAGCCGACAGGGGGCAAGCGGCAATCAGCCCCAGCATTTT.

This clone was seen a single time. This CDR3 reads CAHGGYSNQPQHF. The CDR3, as DNA: TGTGCCCACGGGGGGTATAGCAATCAGCCCCAGCATTTT. The chain carries TRBV28 and TRBJ1-5; D might be TRBD1 (5 bases). V was pared by 11 bases and J by 0 bases, with 11 bases between. There are 13 residues in the CDR3. From germline, CDR1 is MDHEN and CDR2 SYDVKM.

The J gene is TRBJ2-7, the V gene TRBV5-1; D is ambiguous. V was clipped by 5 bases and J by 5 bases, with 14 bases between them. From germline, CDR1 is SGHRS and CDR2 YFSETQ. The CDR3 has 13 amino acids. The CDR3 here is CASRRTVGNEQYF. CDR3 in DNA: TGCGCCAGCAGAAGAACAGTCGGTAACGAGCAGTACTTC. The whole variable domain, remainder taken from reference TRBV5-1 and TRBJ2-7, is KAGVTQTPRYLIKTRGQQVTLSCSPISGHRSVSWYQQTPGQGLQFLFEYFSETQRNKGNFPGRFSGRQFSNSRSEMNVSTLELGDSALYLCASRRTVGNEQYFGPGTRLTVT.

Only a few counts were recorded for this clone. This chain links TRBV27 with TRBJ1-3; 8 nucleotides line up with TRBD1. Germline V gene data show CDR1 as MNHEY and CDR2 as SMNVEV (reference sequence). This CDR3 is built from 13 residues. J lost 3 bases, V lost 9 bases, and 4 bases had no gene match. DNA of the CDR3: TGTGCCAGTGGACAGGGTCATGGAAACACCATATATTTT. Encoded protein: CASGQGHGNTIYF.

This chain joins TRBV12-3 or TRBV12-4 and TRBJ1-6; a possible D gene is TRBD1 (5 bases). CDR3 length: 13 residues. V was clipped by 8 bases and J by 10 bases, with 15 bases between them. The CDR3 reads CASQGLGKSPLHF. The CDR3 DNA is TGTGCCAGCCAGGGTTTGGGCAAATCACCCCTCCACTTT.